This T cell receptor (beta chain) was profiled in a study of beta chain features in type 1 diabetes. Reverse transcription of all isolated RNA meant that expressed TCRB transcripts were sequenced. Some clones are missing from TCRdb's copy, which holds only in-frame ones; the method was immunoSEQ multiplex PCR. The sample gives 120,000 or so clones, roughly a sixth of which show up once; around 2.5% is in the top ten. Study-level points and caveats: A greater similarity of naive, central memory and Treg TCRB repertoires was seen among patients than among healthy donors. Moderately but significantly shorter TCRB CDR3s were found in Type 1 diabetes patients in all four CD4+ subsets. Cells with high TCR expression could be over-represented when cDNA is sequenced. The study found fewer insertions and more deletions at VDJ junctions in type 1 diabetes patients. Unsettled here was the matter of whether HLA type influences TCRB rearrangement.

Germline CDR1 and CDR2: SGDLS and YYNGEE. The V segment lost 3 bases and the J segment 1 base; nucleotides outside the gene matches: 0. The CDR3 length is 13 residues. This clone was picked up a small number of times. Its specificity is not known. This chain links TRBV9 with TRBJ2-5; 7 positions match TRBD1. The clonotype was recovered from a man aged 18 to 30 with type 1 diabetes. Material for sequencing was central memory CD4+ T cells from blood. CDR3 sequence: CASSGTGQETQYF. For the CDR3, the DNA is TGTGCCAGCAGCGGGACAGGCCAAGAGACCCAGTACTTC. Full variable domain (outside the CDR3, taken from reference TRBV9 and TRBJ2-5): DSGVTQTPKHLITATGQRVTLRCSPRSGDLSVYWYQQSLDQGLQFLIQYYNGEERAKGNILERFSAQQFPDLHSELNLSSLELGDSALYFCASSGTGQETQYFGPGTRLLVL.